These 19 T cell receptor beta chains were all obtained from the same sample, sequenced in a study of blood T cell repertoires in COVID-19. Repertoires were generated with immunoSEQ multiplex PCR, while TCRdb's copy carries only in-frame clones and drops some. The sample contains over 100,000 clones, about 86% of which appear only once. The sequenced sample consisted of peripheral blood. These receptors were obtained from a woman aged 55-69 years with active or convalescent COVID-19.

The V gene is TRBV16, the J gene TRBJ2-5; weak D call: TRBD1 (5 bases). The V gene's germline CDR1 is KGHSY and CDR2 FQNENV. The CDR3 runs 15 residues. Trimming shortened V by 7 bases and J by 5 bases, and 20 bases separated the two germline ends. The CDR3 reads CASKTRDLLWETQYF. In nucleotides, the CDR3 is TGTGCCAGCAAGACCAGGGATCTGCTCTGGGAGACCCAGTACTTC.

The chain uses TRBV13 and TRBJ2-3, with TRBD2 matching 10 bases. The trim removed 5 bases at V and 6 bases at J, leaving 11 bases unmatched. CDR1 is PRHDT and CDR2 is FYEKMQ in the germline V gene (reference sequence). This CDR3 has 16 residues. CDR3 in DNA: TGTGCCAGCAGCCCCGGGACTAGCGAGACGTCCGATACGCAGTATTTT. Its protein is CASSPGTSETSDTQYF.

The chain links TRBV11-2 to TRBJ2-1; 10 positions match TRBD2. Per germline, CDR1 SGHAT and CDR2 FQNNGV. V was pared by 5 bases and J by 4 bases, with 8 bases of the junction left unmatched. The CDR3 sequence is 16 residues long. The CDR3 DNA is TGTGCCAGCAGCACACGAACTAGCGGGATATACAATGAGCAGTTCTTC. Translating gives CASSTRTSGIYNEQFF.

V and J are TRBV3-1 (or the pseudogene TRBV3-2) and TRBJ2-3; the match to TRBD2 covers 10 bases. V shed 4 bases, J shed 4 bases, and the junction held 8 bases outside the gene matches. The germline gives CDR1 LGHDT, CDR2 YNNKEL (reference sequence). This CDR3 has 16 residues. The CDR3 bases are TGTGCCAGCAGCCCCGAGGAGCGGGGGGGCGCAGATACGCAGTATTTT. Amino acids: CASSPEERGGADTQYF.

The chain recombines TRBV30 with TRBJ2-1; TRBD1 might be the D (5 bases). The CDR3 covers 10 residues. Germline V gives CDR1 GTSNPN, CDR2 SVGIG (reference sequence). V was cut by 2 bases and J by 9 bases, with 5 bases left in between. The CDR3 DNA reads TGTGCCTGGAGTCAGGGTGAGCAGTTCTTC. Its translation: CAWSQGEQFF.

The chain combines TRBV5-1 with TRBJ2-1, with D maybe TRBD2 (7 bases). With 0 bases removed from V and 4 bases from J, the gap between germline ends came to 20 bases. Germline V lookup: CDR1 SGHRS, CDR2 YFSETQ. The CDR3 runs to 18 residues. Here the CDR3 DNA reads TGCGCCAGCAGCTTGGCTCCGGGGGCGGGAGCACCTTACAATGAGCAGTTCTTC. Translation gives CASSLAPGAGAPYNEQFF.

The chain combines TRBV5-6 with TRBJ1-4; 8 bases fit TRBD1. Germline values: CDR1 SGHDT, CDR2 YYEEEE. V trimming: 4 bases; J trimming: 8 bases; junction bases outside the gene matches: 10. This CDR3 is 15 amino acids long. This CDR3 reads CASSLSGGRWEKLFF. Here the CDR3 DNA reads TGTGCCAGCAGCCTCTCAGGGGGCAGGTGGGAAAAACTGTTTTTT.

The gene calls are TRBV3-1 (or the pseudogene TRBV3-2) and TRBJ2-1; possible D gene TRBD2, 7 bases. The CDR3 spans 16 residues. The germline V gene has CDR1 LGHDT and CDR2 YNNKEL (reference sequence). With 1 base removed from V and 0 bases from J, the gap between germline ends came to 10 bases. The CDR3 DNA sequence: TGTGCCAGCAGCCAAGTAGGGGGGGCCTCCTACAATGAGCAGTTCTTC. The encoded protein is CASSQVGGASYNEQFF.

The genes are TRBV28 and TRBJ2-5; 8 nucleotides align to TRBD1. The CDR3 totals 15 residues. With 2 bases clipped from V and 4 bases from J, the junction kept 6 bases outside the gene matches. Per the germline V gene, CDR1 is MDHEN and CDR2 is SYDVKM. CDR3 in DNA: TGTGCCAGCAGTTTAGGACAGGGTCTAGGAGAGACCCAGTACTTC. Amino acid sequence: CASSLGQGLGETQYF.

This clone was observed a single time. The chain couples TRBV7-2 to TRBJ2-4; 8 nucleotides align to TRBD2. The CDR3 is 15 amino acids. Germline assignment: CDR1 SGHTA and CDR2 FQGNSA. The trim removed 1 base at V and 7 bases at J, leaving 6 bases unmatched. The chain's CDR3 is CASSLVGLAGNIQYF. Written as DNA, the CDR3 is TGTGCCAGCAGCTTAGTAGGACTAGCTGGCAACATTCAGTACTTC. Drawing the rest from reference TRBV7-2 and TRBJ2-4, the complete variable domain is GAGVSQSPSNKVTEKGKDVELRCDPISGHTALYWYRQSLGQGLEFLIYFQGNSAPDKSGLPSDRFSAERTGGSVSTLTIQRTQQEDSAVYLCASSLVGLAGNIQYFGAGTRLSVL.

The V and J genes are TRBV4-2 and TRBJ2-1; TRBD1 is a possible D gene (5 bases). From germline, CDR1 is LGHNA and CDR2 YNFKEQ. V was pared by 1 base and J by 4 bases, with 8 bases between. The CDR3 covers 14 residues. The CDR3 DNA follows: TGTGCCAGCAGCCAAGGACAGCGATACAATGAGCAGTTCTTC. Translating gives CASSQGQRYNEQFF.

This chain links TRBV28 with TRBJ2-1, with 12 bases that match TRBD2. Germline trimming cut 6 bases from V and 8 bases from J; bases unmatched to any gene: 8. The CDR3 sequence is 15 residues long. The germline CDR1 and CDR2 sequences are MDHEN and SYDVKM. The CDR3 region is CASSTTSGSFYEQFF. CDR3 in DNA: TGTGCCAGCAGCACGACTAGCGGGAGTTTTTATGAGCAGTTCTTC. Looking up the rest from reference TRBV28 and TRBJ2-1 gives the full variable domain: DVKVTQSSRYLVKRTGEKVFLECVQDMDHENMFWYRQDPGLGLRLIYFSYDVKMKEKGDIPEGYSVSREKKERFSLILESASTNQTSMYLCASSTTSGSFYEQFFGPGTRLTVL.

The chain combines TRBV28 with TRBJ1-1, with 7 positions matching TRBD1. The CDR3 consists of 18 residues. CDR1 and CDR2 (germline): MDHEN, SYDVKM. Germline trimming cut 2 bases from V and 4 bases from J; bases unmatched to any gene: 16. The CDR3 loop is CASSLPSPTGRILTEAFF. CDR3 nucleotides: TGTGCCAGCAGTTTACCCTCCCCGACAGGGAGGATCCTCACTGAAGCTTTCTTT.

The rearrangement joins TRBV5-8 to TRBJ2-7; 9 positions match TRBD2. J lost 6 bases, V lost 2 bases, and 9 bases had no gene match. The CDR3 extends over 15 amino acids. CDR1 and CDR2 (germline): SGHTS, YDEGEE. The chain's CDR3 is CASSLSGTSFREQYF. The DNA of the CDR3 is TGTGCCAGCAGCTTATCCGGGACTAGCTTTCGCGAGCAGTACTTC. The full variable domain, completed using reference TRBV5-8 and TRBJ2-7, is EAGVTQSPTHLIKTRGQQATLRCSPISGHTSVYWYQQALGLGLQFLLWYDEGEERNRGNFPPRFSGRQFPNYSSELNVNALELEDSALYLCASSLSGTSFREQYFGPGTRLTVT.

CDR3 region: CASSFDRGHTFF. CDR3 sequence (DNA): TGCGCCAGCAGCTTCGACAGGGGACATACTTTCTTT. This sequence joins TRBV5-1 and TRBJ1-1, with TRBD1 identical over 8 bases. V lost 2 bases, J lost 12 bases, and 6 bases stayed unmatched. In germline, CDR1 is SGHRS, CDR2 YFSETQ. The CDR3 is 12 residues long.

The V and J genes are TRBV5-6 and TRBJ1-4; TRBD1 is a possible D gene (5 bases). Trimming took 4 bases from V and 5 from J, leaving 9 bases between them. Germline lookup yields CDR1 SGHDT and CDR2 YYEEEE. The CDR3 is made up of 13 amino acids. For the CDR3, the DNA is TGTGCCAGCAGCCCGGGACTAAATGAAAAACTGTTTTTT. Translated: CASSPGLNEKLFF. Together with reference TRBV5-6 and TRBJ1-4, the CDR3 gives the full variable domain: DAGVTQSPTHLIKTRGQQVTLRCSPKSGHDTVSWYQQALGQGPQFIFQYYEEEERQRGNFPDRFSGHQFPNYSSELNVNALLLGDSALYLCASSPGLNEKLFFGSGTQLSVL.

As regards this clone: This CDR3 is also generated by other DNA sequences in the sample. The rearrangement links TRBV19 to TRBJ2-3, with TRBD2 matching over 12 bases. The CDR3 extends over 16 amino acids. Germline values: CDR1 LNHDA, CDR2 SQIVND (reference sequence). Trimming at V came to 5 bases and at J to 2 bases, leaving 5 bases not matched to a gene. This chain's CDR3 is CASSLRTSGNTDTQYF. CDR3 nucleotides: TGTGCCAGTAGTTTAAGGACTAGCGGGAACACAGATACGCAGTATTTT.

The chain carries TRBV10-1 and TRBJ2-1, with TRBD2 as a possible D gene (6 bases). V was clipped by 2 bases and J by 7 bases, with 15 bases between them. Germline V CDR1 and CDR2: WNHNN, SYGVQD (reference sequence). This CDR3 spans 15 amino acids. In DNA form, the CDR3 reads TGCGCCAGCAGTGAGGCGGGATTAGGGAGGAATGAGCAGTTCTTC. Encoded protein: CASSEAGLGRNEQFF.

The chain has TRBV18 and TRBJ1-4, with D perhaps matching TRBD1 (5 bases). Germline loops: CDR1 KGHSH, CDR2 LQKENI. CDR3 length equals 15 residues. Trimming took 4 bases from V and 0 from J, leaving 9 bases between them. CDR3 sequence reads: CASSLGHATNEKLFF. The DNA of the CDR3 is TGTGCCAGCTCACTCGGACACGCAACTAATGAAAAACTGTTTTTT. The full variable domain, in which reference TRBV18 and TRBJ1-4 provide the parts outside the CDR3, is NAGVMQNPRHLVRRRGQEARLRCSPMKGHSHVYWYRQLPEEGLKFMVYLQKENIIDESGMPKERFSAEFPKEGPSILRIQQVVRGDSAAYFCASSLGHATNEKLFFGSGTQLSVL.